The next 24 T cell receptor beta chains were all read from a single sample in a study of technical replicates of blood from several donors. Only in-frame clones appear in the TCRdb table, and some are missing; sequencing was by immunoSEQ multiplex PCR. The sample has 60,000 to 95,000 clones; about nine tenths are singletons. Sequenced input: T cells isolated from PBMCs. The receptor source for this set is a human donor in good health. Some clones in this sample may be carry-over from other donors' samples.

The chain couples TRBV4-1 to TRBJ1-2, with 11 bases aligning to TRBD1. In germline, CDR1 is MGHRA, CDR2 YSYEKL. Germline trimming cut 4 bases from V and 8 bases from J; bases unmatched to any gene: 12. The CDR3 extends over 16 amino acids. CDR3 nucleotides: TGCGCCAGCAGCCCAGATCCGGACAGGGGGCGAGCGGGCTACACCTTC. It codes for CASSPDPDRGRAGYTF.

J is TRBJ1-5 and V is TRBV4-1, with 8 nucleotides matching TRBD1. The germline CDR1 and CDR2 sequences are MGHRA and YSYEKL. Losses at the gene ends were 2 bases for V and 3 bases for J; bases not matched to a gene: 6. The CDR3 is made up of 16 amino acids. CDR3 residues: CASSQIGTGLNQPQHF. As DNA, the CDR3 is TGCGCCAGCAGCCAAATAGGGACAGGACTCAATCAGCCCCAGCATTTT.

The chain carries TRBV4-2 and TRBJ2-1; TRBD2 matches 9 bases. This CDR3 contains 18 residues. After removal of 0 bases from V and 2 bases from J, the junction contained 8 bases not matched to a gene. Germline CDR1 LGHNA, CDR2 YNFKEQ. This chain's CDR3 is CASSQDSAGGRPYNEQFF. The CDR3 DNA reads TGTGCCAGCAGCCAAGATTCAGCGGGGGGTAGACCCTACAATGAGCAGTTCTTC.

This chain uses TRBV30 with TRBJ1-3, with D unclear. The V end was cut by 3 bases, the J end by 4 bases, with 4 bases between. The CDR3 sequence is 11 residues long. CDR1 GTSNPN and CDR2 SVGIG come from the germline V gene (reference sequence). The CDR3, as DNA: TGTGCCTGGAGGACAGGAAACACCATATATTTT. Amino acids: CAWRTGNTIYF.

In this sample, this clone turned up once. The chain joins TRBV27 to TRBJ2-7, with D perhaps TRBD2 (6 bases). Germline assignment: CDR1 MNHEY and CDR2 SMNVEV (reference sequence). The length of the CDR3 is 13 residues. V lost 3 bases and J lost 2, with 8 bases in between. The CDR3 sequence is CASSLGGPYEQYF. DNA for the CDR3: TGTGCCAGCAGTTTGGGGGGTCCCTACGAGCAGTACTTC.

V and J are TRBV5-1 and TRBJ1-2, with D uncertain. The V end was cut by 5 bases, the J end by 4 bases, with 6 bases between. Germline V gene data show CDR1 as SGHRS and CDR2 as YFSETQ. CDR3 length: 11 residues. The CDR3 region has the DNA TGCGCCAGCAGTCCGGGCTATGGCTACACCTTC. This codes for CASSPGYGYTF.

The chain combines TRBV6-1 with TRBJ1-1; D is undetermined. Looked up from germline, CDR1 is MNHNS and CDR2 is SASEGT. Deletions cut 4 bases from V and 3 bases from J, with 9 bases between. This CDR3 is built from 13 residues. The CDR3 is CASSVNIYTEAFF. For the CDR3, the DNA is TGTGCCAGCAGTGTTAATATTTACACTGAAGCTTTCTTT.

The V gene is TRBV5-1, the J gene TRBJ2-1; TRBD2 aligns across 9 bases. V gave up 3 bases and J gave up 0 bases; unmatched junction bases: 4. This CDR3 has 16 residues. CDR1 and CDR2 from the germline V gene are SGHRS and YFSETQ. CDR3 region: CASSSLAGASYNEQFF. The CDR3 coding sequence is TGCGCCAGCAGCTCCTTAGCGGGAGCCTCCTACAATGAGCAGTTCTTC. Variable domain in full (rest from reference TRBV5-1 and TRBJ2-1): KAGVTQTPRYLIKTRGQQVTLSCSPISGHRSVSWYQQTPGQGLQFLFEYFSETQRNKGNFPGRFSGRQFSNSRSEMNVSTLELGDSALYLCASSSLAGASYNEQFFGPGTRLTVL.

This clone showed up just a few times. The chain has TRBV6-5 and TRBJ1-1; a weak D match, TRBD1 (6 bases). V lost 0 bases to trimming and J lost 1 base, with 9 bases between them. CDR1 and CDR2 from the germline V gene are MNHEY and SVGAGI. The CDR3 is made up of 15 amino acids. The CDR3 coding sequence is TGTGCCAGCAGTTACTCAGGGGGGGCGAACACTGAAGCTTTCTTT. It codes for CASSYSGGANTEAFF.

The chain employs TRBV7-8 and TRBJ2-7, with D unresolved. Trimming took off 0 bases at V and 4 bases at J, with 7 bases between the two ends. The CDR3 is 13 amino acids. Germline V gene sequence: CDR1 SGHVS, CDR2 FQNEAQ. CDR3 bases: TGTGCCAGCAGCTTAGCAATGGAGTACGAGCAGTACTTC. Encoded protein: CASSLAMEYEQYF.

The genes are TRBV10-3 and TRBJ1-2; 8 bases are a match to TRBD1. Germline CDR1 and CDR2: ENHRY and SYGVKD. The CDR3 is made up of 14 amino acids. The V and J ends lost 3 bases and 4 bases, in that order; junction bases with no gene match: 4. The CDR3 DNA reads as TGTGCCATCAGTGAAGGACAGGGCTTCTATGGCTACACCTTC. Translating it yields CAISEGQGFYGYTF.

This clone was detected only a few times. The chain joins TRBV10-2 to TRBJ1-1; 7 nucleotides agree with TRBD1. V lost 5 bases, J lost 5 bases, and 5 bases stayed unmatched. Per germline, CDR1 WSHSY and CDR2 SAAADI. There are 13 residues in the CDR3. CDR3: CASSINRGTEAFF. CDR3 sequence (DNA): TGCGCCAGCAGTATAAACAGGGGAACTGAAGCTTTCTTT.

As regards this clone: The same CDR3 can be traced to other DNA sequences in this sample. The chain links TRBV9 to TRBJ2-1, with 7 bases aligning to TRBD2. The germline V gene encodes CDR1 SGDLS and CDR2 YYNGEE. CDR3 length: 15 residues. Trimming removed 0 bases from V and 3 bases from J; junction bases left unmatched: 3. The CDR3 region has the DNA TGTGCCAGCAGCGTAGTGGCTAGCGGCTACAATGAGCAGTTCTTC. It translates to CASSVVASGYNEQFF.

The V gene is TRBV6-5, the J gene TRBJ2-7, with D perhaps TRBD1 (5 bases). This CDR3 contains 12 residues. V was shortened by 10 bases and J by 9 bases, with 19 bases between the two germline ends. Germline-derived CDR1 and CDR2 are MNHEY and SVGAGI. The CDR3 coding sequence is TGTGCCAACAGCCCGACAGCCGAGCGGCAGTACTTC. This codes for CANSPTAERQYF.

The J gene is TRBJ1-3, the V gene TRBV10-3; D is undetermined. Between the trimmed V and J ends, which lost 6 bases and 0 bases, there was a span of 12 bases. The CDR3 is 15 amino acids. The germline gives CDR1 ENHRY, CDR2 SYGVKD. Written as DNA, the CDR3 is TGTGCCATCAGGTCTGGACGGGACTCTGGAAACACCATATATTTT. It encodes CAIRSGRDSGNTIYF.

This sequence joins TRBV18 and TRBJ2-5; 8 bases line up with TRBD1. Per the germline V gene, CDR1 is KGHSH and CDR2 is LQKENI. This CDR3 has 13 residues. The ends lost 5 bases at V and 5 bases at J; junction bases unmatched: 4. CDR3 sequence: CASSSRQGETQYF. Written as DNA, the CDR3 is TGTGCCAGCTCATCAAGACAGGGGGAGACCCAGTACTTC.

J is TRBJ2-1 and V is TRBV7-6, with a tentative D call TRBD1 (6 bases). Germline-derived CDR1 and CDR2 are SGHVS and FNYEAQ. This CDR3 spans 16 amino acids. The V end lost 5 bases, the J end lost 4 bases, and 18 bases lay between the germline ends. CDR3 region: CASSLKQGFRYNEQFF. CDR3 bases: TGTGCCAGCAGCCTAAAACAGGGATTCAGGTACAATGAGCAGTTCTTC.

The genes are TRBV5-1 and TRBJ1-1; D possibly corresponds to TRBD1 (5 bases). The V end lost 2 bases, the J end lost 1 base, and 12 bases lay between the germline ends. The germline V gene encodes CDR1 SGHRS and CDR2 YFSETQ. CDR3 length equals 15 residues. CDR3 DNA: TGCGCCAGCAGCTTCTCGACAGCTAAGAACACTGAAGCTTTCTTT. Protein product: CASSFSTAKNTEAFF. The variable domain in full, with the rest retrieved from reference TRBV5-1 and TRBJ1-1, is KAGVTQTPRYLIKTRGQQVTLSCSPISGHRSVSWYQQTPGQGLQFLFEYFSETQRNKGNFPGRFSGRQFSNSRSEMNVSTLELGDSALYLCASSFSTAKNTEAFFGQGTRLTVV.

This CDR3 reads CASSFLAGGYQETQYF. CDR3 coding DNA: TGTGCCAGCAGCTTTTTAGCGGGGGGGTACCAAGAGACCCAGTACTTC. This chain connects TRBV5-6 to TRBJ2-5; 11 positions match TRBD2. Germline trimming cut 2 bases from V and 0 bases from J; bases unmatched to any gene: 3. This CDR3 contains 16 residues. Per the germline V gene, CDR1 is SGHDT and CDR2 is YYEEEE. The full variable domain, with the rest looked up from reference TRBV5-6 and TRBJ2-5, is DAGVTQSPTHLIKTRGQQVTLRCSPKSGHDTVSWYQQALGQGPQFIFQYYEEEERQRGNFPDRFSGHQFPNYSSELNVNALLLGDSALYLCASSFLAGGYQETQYFGPGTRLLVL.

V and J are TRBV2 and TRBJ1-2, with D tentatively TRBD1 (6 bases). V lost 4 bases to trimming and J lost 8 bases, with 17 bases between them. Per the germline V gene, CDR1 is SNHLY and CDR2 is FYNNEI. The CDR3 totals 14 residues. The CDR3 loop reads CASSGENRDGGYTF. Written as DNA, the CDR3 is TGTGCCAGCAGTGGGGAAAACAGGGACGGCGGCTACACCTTC. The full variable domain, completed using reference TRBV2 and TRBJ1-2, is EPEVTQTPSHQVTQMGQEVILRCVPISNHLYFYWYRQILGQKVEFLVSFYNNEISEKSEIFDDQFSVERPDGSNFTLKIRSTKLEDSAMYFCASSGENRDGGYTFGSGTRLTVV.

This rearrangement joins TRBV9 to TRBJ1-5; tentative D call: TRBD1 (6 bases). The V end lost 6 bases, the J end lost 2 bases, and 15 bases lay between the germline ends. This CDR3 is 15 amino acids long. The germline V gene has CDR1 SGDLS and CDR2 YYNGEE. CDR3 sequence reads: CASTPLDSRNQPQHF. CDR3 coding DNA: TGTGCCAGCACCCCTCTGGACAGTCGCAATCAGCCCCAGCATTTT.

The chain is built from TRBV6-5 and TRBJ2-7; 9 bases match TRBD1. Germline assignment: CDR1 MNHEY and CDR2 SVGAGI. Trimming cost V 5 bases and J 5 bases; bases outside gene matches: 10. This CDR3 contains 15 residues. CDR3 in DNA: TGTGCCAGCAGTAAAACCGGGACAGGGAGCCACGAGCAGTACTTC. Protein product: CASSKTGTGSHEQYF.

This clone was observed a single time. The J gene is TRBJ1-5, the V gene TRBV29-1; TRBD1 is a possible D gene (5 bases). The CDR3 has 19 amino acids. V was pared by 3 bases and J by 5 bases, with 29 bases between. CDR1 and CDR2 (germline): SQVTM, ANQGSEA. The DNA for the CDR3 is TGCAGCGTTGATCGTTGTTGGCAGGGAAATATCGAGTGGGATCAGCCCCAGCATTTT. This translates into CSVDRCWQGNIEWDQPQHF.

The V gene is TRBV2, the J gene TRBJ2-7, with D possibly being TRBD1 (6 bases). Germline V lookup: CDR1 SNHLY, CDR2 FYNNEI. This CDR3 spans 11 amino acids. Trimming shortened V by 5 bases and J by 13 bases, and 15 bases separated the two germline ends. In nucleotides, the CDR3 is TGTGCCAGCAGTAAGATACCGGACAGATACTTC. Translation: CASSKIPDRYF.